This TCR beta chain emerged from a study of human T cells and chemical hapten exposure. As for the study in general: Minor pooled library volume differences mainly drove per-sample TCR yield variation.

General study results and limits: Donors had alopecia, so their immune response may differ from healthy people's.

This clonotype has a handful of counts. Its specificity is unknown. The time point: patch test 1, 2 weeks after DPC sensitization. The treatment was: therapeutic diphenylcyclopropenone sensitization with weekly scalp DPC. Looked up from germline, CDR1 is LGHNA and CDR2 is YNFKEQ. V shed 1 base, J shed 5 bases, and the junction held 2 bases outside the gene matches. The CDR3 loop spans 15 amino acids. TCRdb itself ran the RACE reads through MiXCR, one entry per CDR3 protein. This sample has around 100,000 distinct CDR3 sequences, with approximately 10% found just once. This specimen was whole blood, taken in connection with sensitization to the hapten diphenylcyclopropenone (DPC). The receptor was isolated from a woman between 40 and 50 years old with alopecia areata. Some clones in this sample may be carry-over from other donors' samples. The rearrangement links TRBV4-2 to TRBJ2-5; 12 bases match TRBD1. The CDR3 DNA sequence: TGTGCCAGCAGCCAAGCCGGGACAGGGGGCGAGACCCAGTACTTC. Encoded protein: CASSQAGTGGETQYF.